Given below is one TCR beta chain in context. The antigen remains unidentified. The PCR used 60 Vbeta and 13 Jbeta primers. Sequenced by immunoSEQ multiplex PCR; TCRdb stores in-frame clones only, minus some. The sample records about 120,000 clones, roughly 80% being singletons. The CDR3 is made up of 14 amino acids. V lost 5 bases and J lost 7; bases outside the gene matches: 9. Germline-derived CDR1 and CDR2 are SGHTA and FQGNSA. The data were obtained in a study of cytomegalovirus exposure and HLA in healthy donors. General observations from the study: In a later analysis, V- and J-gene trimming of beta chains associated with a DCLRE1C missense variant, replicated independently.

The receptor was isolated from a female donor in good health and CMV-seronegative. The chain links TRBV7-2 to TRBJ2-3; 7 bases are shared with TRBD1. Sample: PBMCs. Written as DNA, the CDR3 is TGTGCCAGCAGCCCAGGGACAGTTTCCTATACGCAGTATTTT. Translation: CASSPGTVSYTQYF.